A single TCR beta chain is shown here with its context. Its target is not known. The conserved final phenylalanine or tryptophan is absent from the CDR3, which likely points to a read error. The data were taken from a study of tumor and adjacent non-tumor tissue in lung cancer. The wider study: Histology: around 13 adenocarcinoma, a couple of squamous cell carcinoma, 1 small cell lung cancer. Broader study findings: Tumor repertoires had a smaller top 100 clone share than normal lung.

The library came from three nested PCR rounds adapted from ARM-PCR protocols. TCRdb analysed the multiplex PCR reads with MiXCR anew, one entry per CDR3 protein. In the table there are fewer than 85,000 distinct CDR3 sequences, over 80% of which are singletons. RNA was extracted from bulk tissue without any cell sorting. Germline loops: CDR1 SQVTM, CDR2 ANQGSEA. Deletions cut 0 bases from V and 5 bases from J, with 10 bases between. The CDR3 runs 14 residues. Sequenced input: lung tumor tissue. The receptor's source is a woman aged 45 to 65 with non-small cell lung cancer. This chain uses TRBV29-1 with TRBJ1-4; unclear D gene. CDR3 in DNA: TGCAGCGTTGAAGAGGGAGAGACGAATGAAAAACTGTTTTGT. It yields the protein CSVEEGETNEKLFC.